This T cell receptor beta chain derives from a study of T cell responses to AZD1222 COVID-19 vaccine. V was clipped by 0 bases and J by 2 bases, with 6 bases between them. In germline, CDR1 is SGHKS, CDR2 YYEKEE (reference sequence). This CDR3 contains 14 residues. The data were produced by immunoSEQ multiplex PCR, yet TCRdb's version contains in-frame clones alone and is incomplete. Among 70,000 to 90,000 clones listed, roughly nine tenths were seen once. The TCR sequence derives from an adult in good health. Source: peripheral blood, taken on day 0 of AZD1222 vaccination. The chain carries TRBV5-5 and TRBJ1-5; D call uncertain. CDR3 amino acids: CASSLAGGNQPQHF. CDR3 in DNA: TGTGCCAGCAGCTTGGCCGGCGGCAATCAGCCCCAGCATTTT.